Below, 2 T cell receptor beta chains from the same sample are listed, as sequenced in a study of PD-1 blockade in classical Hodgkin lymphoma (dated by TCRdb to the early 2020s). The library was built by means of the immunoSEQ multiplex PCR assay. This is the immuneACCESS table as TCRdb keeps it, with only in-frame sequences that have V and J called. A part of the clones is gone; compared with another copy, unresolved V genes explain less than half, and the rest is unexplained. The sample has fewer than 90,000 clones on record, approximately 91% of them singletons. Together, the top ten hold around 20% of the sample. This specimen's time point label, interpreted: cycle 1 day 1 (C1D1), immediately before nivolumab initiation. Every trial patient had relapsed following autologous stem cell transplantation, and prior brentuximab vedotin exposure was what differed among cohorts A, B and C. This sample comprised peripheral blood mononuclear cells (PBMCs), obtained at baseline. The source is a human donor with classical Hodgkin lymphoma.

The rearrangement links TRBV5-1 to TRBJ2-7, with 13 nucleotides matching TRBD2. The V segment lost 3 bases and the J segment 1 base; nucleotides outside the gene matches: 7. The V gene's germline CDR1 is SGHRS and CDR2 YFSETQ. The CDR3 loop spans 17 amino acids. CDR3 sequence reads: CASSSSGTSGISYEQYF. CDR3 DNA: TGCGCCAGCAGCTCCTCCGGGACTAGCGGGATTTCCTACGAGCAGTACTTC.

In the case of this clone: Its ends do not fully match the called genes, so a read error is possible. The J gene is TRBJ1-2, the V gene TRBV28, with D possibly being TRBD1 (6 bases). Germline assignment: CDR1 MDHEN and CDR2 SYDVKM. The CDR3 contains 12 residues. The CDR3 here is CASSRGRGRFDF. DNA of the CDR3: TGTGCCAGCAGTCGGGGACGGGGGCGGTTTGACTTC.